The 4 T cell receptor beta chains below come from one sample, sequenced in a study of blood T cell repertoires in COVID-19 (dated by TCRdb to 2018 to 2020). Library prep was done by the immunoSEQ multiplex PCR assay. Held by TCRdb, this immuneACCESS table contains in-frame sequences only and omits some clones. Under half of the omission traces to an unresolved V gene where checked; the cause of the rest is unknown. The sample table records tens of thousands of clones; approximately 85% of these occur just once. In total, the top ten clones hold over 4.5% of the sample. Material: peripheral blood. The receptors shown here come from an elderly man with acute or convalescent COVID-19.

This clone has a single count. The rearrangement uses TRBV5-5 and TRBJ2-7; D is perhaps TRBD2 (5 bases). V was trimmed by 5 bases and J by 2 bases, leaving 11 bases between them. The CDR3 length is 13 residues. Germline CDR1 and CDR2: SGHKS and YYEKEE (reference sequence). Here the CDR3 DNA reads TGTGCCAGCAGAGCGGCCCTTCCCTACGAGCAGTACTTC. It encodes CASRAALPYEQYF.

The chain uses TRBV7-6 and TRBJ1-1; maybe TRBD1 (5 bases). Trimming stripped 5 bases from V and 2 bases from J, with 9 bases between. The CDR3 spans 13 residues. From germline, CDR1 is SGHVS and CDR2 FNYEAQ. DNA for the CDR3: TGTGCCAGCAGCAGACAGAGTAACACTGAAGCTTTCTTT. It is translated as CASSRQSNTEAFF. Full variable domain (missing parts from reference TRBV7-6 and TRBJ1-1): GAGVSQSPRYKVTKRGQDVALRCDPISGHVSLYWYRQALGQGPEFLTYFNYEAQQDKSGLPNDRFSAERPEGSISTLTIQRTEQRDSAMYRCASSRQSNTEAFFGQGTRLTVV.

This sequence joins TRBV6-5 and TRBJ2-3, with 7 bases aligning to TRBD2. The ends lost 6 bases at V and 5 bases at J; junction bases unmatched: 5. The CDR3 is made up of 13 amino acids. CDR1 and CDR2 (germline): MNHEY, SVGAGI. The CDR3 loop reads CASSQAGLDTQYF. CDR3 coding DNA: TGTGCCAGCAGCCAAGCGGGGCTAGATACGCAGTATTTT.

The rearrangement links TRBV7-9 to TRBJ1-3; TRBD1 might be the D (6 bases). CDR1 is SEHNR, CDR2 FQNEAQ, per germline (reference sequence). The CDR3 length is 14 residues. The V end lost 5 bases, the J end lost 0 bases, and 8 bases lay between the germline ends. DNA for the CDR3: TGTGCCAGCAGCCCGGACAGCTCTGGAAACACCATATATTTT. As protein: CASSPDSSGNTIYF.